This T cell receptor (beta chain) was identified during a study of T-cell memory formation after mild COVID-19. Findings and caveats of the study: The appearance of some responding clones in pre-infection memory suggested that cross-reactive memory joined. Those CD4+ clones that contracted were mainly in CM and EM (CD8+ ones in EMRA).

Note on this clonotype: Antigen specificity is unknown.

Between the trimmed V and J ends, which lost 4 bases and 4 bases, there was a span of 2 bases. In germline, CDR1 is SNHLY, CDR2 FYNNEI. The CDR3 is made up of 11 amino acids. TCRdb redid the calling of the 5' RACE reads with MiXCR, one entry per CDR3 protein. The sample includes under 40,000 distinct CDR3 sequences, approximately 7.7% of them seen just once. The chain recombines TRBV2 with TRBJ2-1; D unresolved. This receptor was taken from a man younger than 30 who had mild COVID-19 (a few samples of this study predate the infection). Cell type and time point are not known. The sequencing input was PBMCs or a T cell subset sorted from them (not recorded which). For the CDR3, the DNA is TGTGCCAGCAGTGTGTACAATGAGCAGTTCTTC. Translation gives CASSVYNEQFF.